Reported below is one T cell receptor beta chain. Time point: after dendritic cell vaccination, including at tumor progression/relapse. PBMC sampling occurred before vaccination, two weeks after the third dose, and at progression. Germline-derived CDR1 and CDR2 are SEHNR and FQNEAQ (reference sequence). V lost 4 bases and J lost 0; bases outside the gene matches: 5. The CDR3 is 16 residues long. These data originate in a study of glioma-infiltrating T cells after dendritic cell vaccination. Turning to the study itself: Dendritic cell vaccination trial patients had either newly diagnosed or recurrent glioblastoma. Dendritic cell vaccine was injected intradermally three times, biweekly.

The primer mix had 60 V beta and 13 J beta primers. The assay was immunoSEQ multiplex PCR, and TCRdb's table has in-frame clones only and misses some. The data contain about 91,000 clones, approximately 75% of them singletons. The starting material was blood, obtained after dendritic cell vaccination. The source of this sequence is a human donor with glioblastoma. The chain carries TRBV7-9 and TRBJ2-2, with 7 nucleotides matching TRBD1. The CDR3 loop reads CASSSWQGANTGELFF. DNA of the CDR3: TGTGCCAGCAGCTCTTGGCAGGGGGCGAACACCGGGGAGCTGTTTTTT. Full variable domain (missing parts from reference TRBV7-9 and TRBJ2-2): DTGVSQNPRHKITKRGQNVTFRCDPISEHNRLYWYRQTLGQGPEFLTYFQNEAQLEKSRLLSDRFSAERPKGSFSTLEIQRTEQGDSAMYLCASSSWQGANTGELFFGEGSRLTVL.